This TCR beta chain was recorded in a study of OX40 agonist ivuxolimab in advanced cancers. About the full investigation: Ivuxolimab, which targeted the costimulatory receptor OX40 (CD134), was an agonistic, fully human IgG2 monoclonal antibody. The paper covers the monotherapy dose-escalation part of the phase I ivuxolimab trial, which included N of about 56 patients. Partial responses were achieved by three dose-escalation patients, of whom one had hepatocellular carcinoma and two had cutaneous melanoma. The dose-escalation cohort was about 87% male with a mean age of approximately 60 years, ranging from roughly 23 to 85. The point of sequencing TCRbeta in the periphery was to test whether ivuxolimab changed TCR sequence diversity and drove clonal T-cell expansion. Intravenous ivuxolimab was administered to patients every 2 weeks at six dose levels: 0.01, 0.1, 0.3, 1.5, 3 and 10 mg/kg. Patients were allowed to have had prior anti-PD-1, anti-PD-L1 or anti-CTLA-4 therapy, and 40% of the dose-escalation patients had previously received checkpoint inhibitors. Of the approximately 54 patients in dose escalation, approximately 20 had hepatocellular carcinoma, roughly 15 had melanoma, 9 had renal cell carcinoma and 9 had head and neck cancer.

Genomic DNA was extracted from sorted cells for sequencing of the TCRbeta CDR3 region. The immunoSEQ Assay was used to sequence the TCRbeta CDR3 regions. In TCRdb, the immuneACCESS table is reduced to in-frame sequences with V and J assigned. These tables do not hold every clone; where another copy was compared, an unresolved V gene accounts for under half, and the others remain unexplained. This sample gives fewer than 90,000 clones in total; around 87% of them show up just once. The ten largest make up approximately 8.4% of the sample. The CDR3 runs 17 residues from the cysteine to the phenylalanine. The CDR3 DNA has 51 bases and is translated from base 1. Compared with germline, V lacks 1 base and J lacks 2 bases; bases without a gene match: 11. Based on the germline V gene, the CDR1 and CDR2 sequences are SGHDT and YYEEEE. About this clone itself: Its recognized antigen is unknown. No clone much larger than this one lies a single base away; base qualities are absent.

Patients with a history of autoimmune disease or receiving systemic immunosuppression were excluded from the trial. Peripheral blood for TCR sequencing was collected from all dose cohorts at baseline, on cycle 4 day 1, and on cycle 7 day 1. The samples were taken from a phase I, first-in-human, multicenter, open-label dose-escalation trial of ivuxolimab. The trial enrolled adults with locally advanced or metastatic head and neck squamous cell, hepatocellular, melanoma or renal cell carcinoma. Before TCR sequencing, CD4+ T cells and CD8+ T cells from peripheral blood were sorted into separate populations. Results the study describes overall, beyond this receptor: In the 0.1-3.0 mg/kg groups, partial responders were among the patients with the lowest normalized peripheral clonal expansion, particularly in CD8+ T cells. The antigen specificity of the clonally expanded peripheral T cells was not determined. Low levels of normalized T-cell clonal expansion were also seen in some patients who did not respond. After ivuxolimab, CD8+ T cells had more expanded clones than CD4+ T cells on average. At doses of 0.1 to 3.0 mg/kg, clonal expansion of both CD4+ and CD8+ blood T cells was observed from baseline to week 6.

The clonotype originates from an adult with an advanced solid tumor such as melanoma, head and neck, liver or kidney cancer. The receptor chain draws on TRBV5-6 and TRBJ2-7; a stretch of 8 junction bases matches TRBD2. This sample comprised CD4+ or CD8+ T cells sorted from blood, obtained in a trial of the OX40 agonist ivuxolimab. The sequence in DNA is TGTGCCAGCAGCTTGTATTTTAACGGGAGGGCCACCTACGAGCAGTACTTC. Its translation is CASSLYFNGRATYEQYF.